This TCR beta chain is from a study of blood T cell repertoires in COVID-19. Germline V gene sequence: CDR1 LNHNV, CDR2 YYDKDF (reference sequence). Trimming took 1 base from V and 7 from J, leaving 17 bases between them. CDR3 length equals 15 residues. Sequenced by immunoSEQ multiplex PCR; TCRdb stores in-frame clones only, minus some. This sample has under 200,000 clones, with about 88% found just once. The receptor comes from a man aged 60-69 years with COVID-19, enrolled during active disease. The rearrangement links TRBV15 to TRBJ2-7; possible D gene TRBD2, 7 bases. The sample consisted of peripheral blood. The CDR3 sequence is CATSRGGEGTGEQYF. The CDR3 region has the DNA TGTGCCACCAGCAGAGGGGGGGAGGGAACAGGGGAGCAGTACTTC.